Below are 32 T cell receptor beta chains sequenced from a single sample in a study of cytomegalovirus exposure and HLA in healthy donors. PCR amplification relied on 60 Vbeta primers (plus 13 Jbeta primers). Generated by immunoSEQ multiplex PCR, the TCRdb table keeps only in-frame clones and is missing some. The sample lists approximately 130,000 clones, just over 75% occurring once. Sequences were obtained from PBMCs. These receptors were taken from a woman aged 45-60 years in good health and CMV-seronegative.

This clone occurred a few times. The rearrangement uses TRBV7-3 and TRBJ1-2, with 10 bases aligning to TRBD1. The CDR3 extends over 13 amino acids. Germline values: CDR1 SGHTA, CDR2 FQGTGA. Unmatched junction bases numbered 3, after V lost 3 bases and J lost 8 bases. The CDR3 nucleotides are TGTGCCAGCAGCTTGGGACAGGGGCTCGGCTACACCTTC. Its protein product is CASSLGQGLGYTF.

This chain joins TRBV25-1 and TRBJ1-2; a weak D match, TRBD1 (6 bases). CDR1 is MGHDK and CDR2 is SYGVNS in the germline V gene. The CDR3 is 14 residues long. Trimming cost V 3 bases and J 5 bases, with 13 bases left between them. The DNA for the CDR3 is TGTGCCAGCAGTGAGCCAGGGGCCCTGTATGGCTACACCTTC. It is translated as CASSEPGALYGYTF.

A few counts support this clone. This chain uses TRBV7-8 with TRBJ1-2; 9 nucleotides line up with TRBD1. V lost 2 bases, J lost 4 bases, and 5 bases stayed unmatched. The germline CDR1 and CDR2 sequences are SGHVS and FQNEAQ. The CDR3 spans 15 residues. The CDR3 region is CASSLTGQGTYGYTF. In nucleotides, the CDR3 is TGTGCCAGCAGCTTAACGGGACAGGGAACCTATGGCTACACCTTC.

This clone was found a few times. The chain joins TRBV5-4 to TRBJ1-1, with D tentatively TRBD1 (6 bases). This CDR3 region has 13 residues. From germline, CDR1 is SGHNT and CDR2 YYREEE (reference sequence). V lost 7 bases to trimming and J lost 2 bases, with 12 bases between them. CDR3 nucleotides: TGTGCCAGCCTGGGGGCGGACAACACTGAAGCTTTCTTT. This sequence encodes CASLGADNTEAFF.

J is TRBJ1-2 and V is TRBV9; D is possibly TRBD1 (5 bases). Looked up from germline, CDR1 is SGDLS and CDR2 is YYNGEE. The CDR3 is 16 residues long. V gave up 4 bases and J gave up 4 bases, with 20 bases separating them. CDR3 region: CASSPHLRERSYGYTF. CDR3 bases: TGTGCCAGCAGCCCCCACCTCAGGGAACGAAGCTATGGCTACACCTTC.

This clone was found a few times. The chain couples TRBV5-1 to TRBJ1-3, with D perhaps TRBD1 (6 bases). CDR1 is SGHRS and CDR2 is YFSETQ in the germline V gene. V lost 1 base and J 2 bases, leaving 10 bases between the germline ends. This CDR3 region has 15 residues. This CDR3 is CASSLSGVTGNTIYF. CDR3 DNA sequence: TGCGCCAGCAGCTTGTCAGGGGTTACTGGAAACACCATATATTTT.

V gene TRBV11-3 combines with J gene TRBJ2-5, with 14 bases matching TRBD2. Germline loops: CDR1 SGHNT, CDR2 YENEEA. V lost 2 bases to trimming and J lost 5 bases; unmatched junction nucleotides: 7. The CDR3 has 17 residues. CDR3 residues: CASSLRLAGGPSETQYF. In DNA, the CDR3 is TGTGCCAGCAGCTTAAGACTAGCGGGAGGGCCGAGTGAGACCCAGTACTTC.

CDR3 amino acids: CASIQGLKYGYTF. In nucleotides, the CDR3 is TGTGCCAGCATTCAGGGGCTAAAGTATGGCTACACCTTC. The chain carries TRBV28 and TRBJ1-2, with D possibly matching TRBD1 (6 bases). This CDR3 region has 13 residues. Looked up from germline, CDR1 is MDHEN and CDR2 is SYDVKM. V was pared by 7 bases and J by 5 bases, with 14 bases between.

V is TRBV2 and J is TRBJ2-2; D is unclear. V was clipped by 8 bases and J by 5 bases, with 12 bases between them. Per the germline V gene, CDR1 is SNHLY and CDR2 is FYNNEI. This CDR3 spans 13 amino acids. The CDR3 sequence is CASEPRITGELFF. DNA for the CDR3: TGTGCCAGCGAACCCAGGATTACCGGGGAGCTGTTTTTT.

DNA of the CDR3: TGCGCCAGCAGCTGGGCTGTGCAGGGTTCGGAAGCTTTCTTT. The encoded protein is CASSWAVQGSEAFF. V and J are TRBV5-1 and TRBJ1-1; a weak D match, TRBD1 (5 bases). The germline V gene encodes CDR1 SGHRS and CDR2 YFSETQ. The CDR3 sequence is 14 residues long. The germline V and J ends were trimmed by 3 bases and 8 bases, with 17 bases remaining between them. Based on the CDR3 plus reference TRBV5-1 and TRBJ1-1, the full variable domain is KAGVTQTPRYLIKTRGQQVTLSCSPISGHRSVSWYQQTPGQGLQFLFEYFSETQRNKGNFPGRFSGRQFSNSRSEMNVSTLELGDSALYLCASSWAVQGSEAFFGQGTRLTVV.

The chain combines TRBV11-2 with TRBJ2-4, with TRBD2 matching over 9 bases. Germline CDR1 and CDR2: SGHAT and FQNNGV. The CDR3 is made up of 18 amino acids. J lost 0 bases, V lost 1 base, and 7 bases had no gene match. The chain's CDR3 is CASSLGPTSGLAKNIQYF. For the CDR3, the DNA is TGTGCCAGCAGCTTAGGACCAACTAGCGGGTTAGCCAAAAACATTCAGTACTTC.

Only a few counts were recorded for this clone. The rearrangement joins TRBV27 to TRBJ2-7, with no clear D. The CDR3 covers 16 residues. V was clipped by 5 bases and J by 1 base, with 18 bases between them. Per germline, CDR1 MNHEY and CDR2 SMNVEV (reference sequence). The CDR3 is CASSGTWAPLSYEQYF. The CDR3, as DNA: TGTGCCAGCAGTGGTACGTGGGCGCCACTTTCCTACGAGCAGTACTTC.

The V call is TRBV28, the J call TRBJ2-1, with no clear D. CDR1 MDHEN and CDR2 SYDVKM come from the germline V gene. The CDR3 runs 14 residues. Between the trimmed V and J ends, which lost 3 bases and 6 bases, there was a span of 12 bases. In DNA, the CDR3 is TGTGCCAGCAGTTTTTGGGCAGGTTCCAATGAGCAGTTCTTC. Residues: CASSFWAGSNEQFF.

This clone is a singleton in its sample. V usage is TRBV19 and J usage is TRBJ2-7; D not certain. The germline V and J ends were trimmed by 3 bases and 7 bases, with 16 bases remaining between them. Germline V gives CDR1 LNHDA, CDR2 SQIVND (reference sequence). This CDR3 has 14 residues. In DNA form, the CDR3 reads TGTGCCAGTAGTATTTGGCTAGAAAGTGGAGAGCAGTACTTC. Its translation is CASSIWLESGEQYF.

The CDR3: CASSLGGVTEAFF. CDR3 DNA: TGTGCCAGCAGCTTAGGAGGGGTCACTGAAGCTTTCTTT. This rearrangement joins TRBV13 to TRBJ1-1, with TRBD1 as a possible D gene (5 bases). This CDR3 comprises 13 residues. Trimming stripped 0 bases from V and 4 bases from J, with 6 bases between. Germline V gene lookup returns CDR1 PRHDT and CDR2 FYEKMQ (reference sequence).

This chain links TRBV7-2 with TRBJ1-1; TRBD1 is a possible D gene (6 bases). Trimming cost V 5 bases and J 8 bases, with 18 bases left between them. CDR1 and CDR2 (germline): SGHTA, FQGNSA. CDR3 length equals 14 residues. The CDR3 coding sequence is TGTGCCAGCAGCCATCTTAGGGGAGGGACAGAAGCTTTCTTT. Protein product: CASSHLRGGTEAFF.

This chain uses TRBV19 with TRBJ1-3, with 8 bases aligning to TRBD1. Germline CDR1 LNHDA, CDR2 SQIVND (reference sequence). The CDR3 runs to 14 residues. The V segment lost 5 bases and the J segment 4 bases; nucleotides outside the gene matches: 4. CDR3 nucleotides: TGTGCCAGTAGTCAGACAGGGGCAGGAAACACCATATATTTT. Translating gives CASSQTGAGNTIYF.

This clone was counted only a few times. V is TRBV7-6 and J is TRBJ2-5; 9 bases are a match to TRBD2. From germline, CDR1 is SGHVS and CDR2 FNYEAQ. J gave up 3 bases and V 1 base, and 3 bases lay outside the gene matches. The CDR3 contains 15 residues. The CDR3 nucleotides are TGTGCCAGCAGCTTAGGACTAGCGGTTAAAGAGACCCAGTACTTC. Translating gives CASSLGLAVKETQYF.

The rearrangement links TRBV6-1 to TRBJ1-2, with 11 bases aligning to TRBD1. The V and J ends lost 4 bases and 6 bases, in that order; junction bases with no gene match: 7. This CDR3 spans 15 amino acids. Germline CDR1 and CDR2: MNHNS and SASEGT. In DNA, the CDR3 is TGTGCCAGCAGTGGCGGGACAGGGGGGGGTGATGGCTACACCTTC. Translation: CASSGGTGGGDGYTF.

This chain uses TRBV5-4 with TRBJ2-7; no reliable D call. The CDR3 is 15 amino acids. Germline CDR1 is SGHNT and CDR2 is YYREEE (reference sequence). Trimming left V 0 bases short and J 2 bases short, with 12 bases between. The CDR3 bases are TGTGCCAGCAGCTTGGGAGGTTACCGGACCTACGAGCAGTACTTC. Translated, it gives CASSLGGYRTYEQYF.

About this clone: The junction shows a germline mismatch at one end, possibly a read error. The chain is built from TRBV12-5 and TRBJ1-5; no reliable D call. The CDR3 totals 14 residues. Germline CDR1 reads LGHNT; CDR2 reads FRNRAP. The CDR3 region is CASVGGPSNQPQNF. The CDR3 DNA is TGTGCTAGTGTCGGAGGCCCTAGCAATCAGCCCCAGAATTTT.

This clone was seen more than once but under ten times. The rearrangement links TRBV6-5 to TRBJ2-3; 9 bases are shared with TRBD2. The CDR3 contains 16 residues. The germline CDR1 and CDR2 sequences are MNHEY and SVGAGI. Trimming took 2 bases from V and 4 from J; bases not matched to a gene: 7. CDR3 sequence reads: CASSYGAGGPSDTQYF. The DNA of the CDR3 is TGTGCCAGCAGTTACGGGGCGGGAGGGCCCTCAGATACGCAGTATTTT.

On this clone: An end of the junction differs from the germline gene, which may be a read error. This chain uses TRBV30 with TRBJ2-1; 10 nucleotides agree with TRBD2. CDR1 GTSNPN and CDR2 SVGIG come from the germline V gene (reference sequence). The CDR3 extends over 16 amino acids. The CDR3 coding sequence is TGTGCCTGGAGACTAGCGGGGCGGGCCACCTACAGTGAGCAGTTCTTC. As protein: CAWRLAGRATYSEQFF.

A few counts support this clone. This chain uses TRBV27 with TRBJ1-2; possibly TRBD1 for D (6 bases). The germline V and J ends were trimmed by 5 bases and 8 bases, with 18 bases remaining between them. There are 14 residues in the CDR3. Looked up from germline, CDR1 is MNHEY and CDR2 is SMNVEV (reference sequence). As DNA, the CDR3 is TGTGCCAGCAGTCCCCTGATACAGGGAATCGGCTACACCTTC. Its translation: CASSPLIQGIGYTF.

V is TRBV7-9 and J is TRBJ2-5, with TRBD2 matching 14 bases. In germline, CDR1 is SEHNR, CDR2 FQNEAQ (reference sequence). This CDR3 spans 19 amino acids. V gave up 5 bases and J gave up 6 bases; unmatched junction bases: 17. CDR3 in DNA: TGTGCCAGCAGCCCTAGTGGACTAGGACTAGCGGGAGGTAGCCAGACCCAGTACTTC. It codes for CASSPSGLGLAGGSQTQYF.

The chain uses TRBV5-1 and TRBJ1-1; 10 nucleotides align to TRBD1. Germline CDR1 reads SGHRS; CDR2 reads YFSETQ. Losses at the gene ends were 6 bases for V and 4 bases for J; bases not matched to a gene: 6. This CDR3 comprises 14 residues. CDR3 protein: CASTRDRGPTEAFF. CDR3 DNA: TGCGCCAGCACCAGGGACAGGGGACCCACTGAAGCTTTCTTT.

J is TRBJ1-3 and V is TRBV6-5, with 7 bases fitting TRBD1. Looked up from germline, CDR1 is MNHEY and CDR2 is SVGAGI. The CDR3 is made up of 14 amino acids. The V gene end was trimmed by 7 bases and the J gene end by 4 bases; junction bases not matched to a gene: 7. The CDR3 reads CASTGTGVGNTIYF. CDR3 DNA sequence: TGTGCCAGCACTGGCACAGGGGTAGGAAACACCATATATTTT.

V usage is TRBV5-1 and J usage is TRBJ2-1, with 15 bases aligning to TRBD2. After removal of 4 bases from V and 6 bases from J, the junction contained 11 bases not matched to a gene. Per germline, CDR1 SGHRS and CDR2 YFSETQ. This CDR3 contains 18 residues. The CDR3 coding sequence is TGCGCCAGCAGCCAAGGGACTAGCGGGAGGCCCCGGGGCAATGAGCAGTTCTTC. Protein: CASSQGTSGRPRGNEQFF.

This chain uses TRBV7-2 with TRBJ1-2; TRBD1 agrees at 9 bases. The CDR3 covers 16 residues. V lost 4 bases, J lost 6 bases, and 12 bases stayed unmatched. Per the germline V gene, CDR1 is SGHTA and CDR2 is FQGNSA. The CDR3 DNA sequence: TGTGCCAGCAGCTCAACCGGGACAGGGTTCTTCCATGGCTACACCTTC. It codes for CASSSTGTGFFHGYTF.

V is TRBV6-7 and J is TRBJ2-1; D not resolved. TRBV6-7 carries the ORF label, with uncertain function. Trimming pared 0 bases from V and 2 bases from J, leaving 14 bases between. The CDR3 has 17 amino acids. The CDR3 loop is CASSYSKRQQAYNEQFF. Here the CDR3 DNA reads TGTGCCAGCAGTTACTCGAAGAGGCAACAAGCCTACAATGAGCAGTTCTTC.

This clone was detected a few times. The chain recombines TRBV5-1 with TRBJ1-1; D is perhaps TRBD1 (6 bases). CDR3 length: 13 residues. V gave up 0 bases and J gave up 11 bases, with 14 bases separating them. CDR1 and CDR2 (germline): SGHRS, YFSETQ. CDR3 DNA sequence: TGCGCCAGCAGCTTGGTAGGGGGAGGGTTGGCTTTCTTT. This encodes CASSLVGGGLAFF. The full variable domain, in which reference TRBV5-1 and TRBJ1-1 provide the parts outside the CDR3, is KAGVTQTPRYLIKTRGQQVTLSCSPISGHRSVSWYQQTPGQGLQFLFEYFSETQRNKGNFPGRFSGRQFSNSRSEMNVSTLELGDSALYLCASSLVGGGLAFFGQGTRLTVV.

This clone was seen only once. The same CDR3 can be traced to other DNA sequences in this sample. CDR3 in DNA: TGTGCCAGCAGTTTATTGACTAGCGGGAGAGCGAATGAGCAGTTCTTC. Translating it yields CASSLLTSGRANEQFF. The gene calls are TRBV27 and TRBJ2-1, with TRBD2 matching 12 bases. From germline, CDR1 is MNHEY and CDR2 SMNVEV (reference sequence). The junction had 5 bases not matched to a gene; V was cut back by 1 base and J by 7 bases. The CDR3 is 16 amino acids.